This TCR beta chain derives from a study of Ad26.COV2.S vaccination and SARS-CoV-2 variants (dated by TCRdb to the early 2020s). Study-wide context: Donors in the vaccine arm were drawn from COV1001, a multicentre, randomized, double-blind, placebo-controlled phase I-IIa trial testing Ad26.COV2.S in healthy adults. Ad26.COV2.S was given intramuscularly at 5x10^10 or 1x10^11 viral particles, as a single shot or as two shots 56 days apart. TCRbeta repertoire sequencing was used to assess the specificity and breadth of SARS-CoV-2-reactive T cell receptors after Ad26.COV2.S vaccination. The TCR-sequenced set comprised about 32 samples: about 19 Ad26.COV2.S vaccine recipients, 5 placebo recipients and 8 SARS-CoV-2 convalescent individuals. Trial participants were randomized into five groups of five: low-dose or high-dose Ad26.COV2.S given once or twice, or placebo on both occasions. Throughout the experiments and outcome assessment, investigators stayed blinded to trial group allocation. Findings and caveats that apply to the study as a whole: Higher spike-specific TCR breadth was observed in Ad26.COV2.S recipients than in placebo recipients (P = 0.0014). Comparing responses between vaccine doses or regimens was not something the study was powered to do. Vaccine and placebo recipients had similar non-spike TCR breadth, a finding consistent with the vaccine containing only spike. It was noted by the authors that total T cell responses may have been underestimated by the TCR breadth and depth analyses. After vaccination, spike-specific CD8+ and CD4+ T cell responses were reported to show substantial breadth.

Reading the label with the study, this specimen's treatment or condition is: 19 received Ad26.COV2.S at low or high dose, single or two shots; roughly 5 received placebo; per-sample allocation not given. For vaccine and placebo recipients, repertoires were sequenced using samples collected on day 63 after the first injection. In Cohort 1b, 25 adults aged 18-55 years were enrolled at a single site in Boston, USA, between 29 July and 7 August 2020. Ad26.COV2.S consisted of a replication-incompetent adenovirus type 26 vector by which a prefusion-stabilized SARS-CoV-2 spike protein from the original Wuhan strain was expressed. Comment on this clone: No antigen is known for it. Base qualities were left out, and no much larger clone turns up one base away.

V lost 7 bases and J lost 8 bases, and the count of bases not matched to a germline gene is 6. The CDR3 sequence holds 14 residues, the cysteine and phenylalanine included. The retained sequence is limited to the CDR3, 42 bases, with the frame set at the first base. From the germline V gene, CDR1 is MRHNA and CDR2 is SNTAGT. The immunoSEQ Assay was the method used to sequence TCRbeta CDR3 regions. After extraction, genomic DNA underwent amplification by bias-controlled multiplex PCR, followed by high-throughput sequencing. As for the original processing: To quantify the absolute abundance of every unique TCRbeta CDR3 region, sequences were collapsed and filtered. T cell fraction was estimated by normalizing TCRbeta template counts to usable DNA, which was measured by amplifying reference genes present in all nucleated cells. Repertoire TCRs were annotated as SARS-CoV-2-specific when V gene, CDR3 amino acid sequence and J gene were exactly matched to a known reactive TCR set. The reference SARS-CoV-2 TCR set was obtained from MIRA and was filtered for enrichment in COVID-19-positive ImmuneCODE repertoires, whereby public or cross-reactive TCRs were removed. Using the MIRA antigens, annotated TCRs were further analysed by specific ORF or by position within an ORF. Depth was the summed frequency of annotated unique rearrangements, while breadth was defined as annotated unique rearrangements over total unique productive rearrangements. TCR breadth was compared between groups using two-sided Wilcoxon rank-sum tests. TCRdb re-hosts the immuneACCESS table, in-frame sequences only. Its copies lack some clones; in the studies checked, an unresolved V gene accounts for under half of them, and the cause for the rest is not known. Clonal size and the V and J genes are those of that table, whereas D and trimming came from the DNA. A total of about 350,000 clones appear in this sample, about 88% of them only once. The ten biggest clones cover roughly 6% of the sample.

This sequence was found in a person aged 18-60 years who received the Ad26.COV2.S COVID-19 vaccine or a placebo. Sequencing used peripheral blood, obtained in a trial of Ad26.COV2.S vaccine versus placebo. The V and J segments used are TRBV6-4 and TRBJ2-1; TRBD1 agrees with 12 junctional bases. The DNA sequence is TGTGCCAGCAACCCGGGACAGGGGGCCGATGAGCAGTTCTTC. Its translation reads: CASNPGQGADEQFF.